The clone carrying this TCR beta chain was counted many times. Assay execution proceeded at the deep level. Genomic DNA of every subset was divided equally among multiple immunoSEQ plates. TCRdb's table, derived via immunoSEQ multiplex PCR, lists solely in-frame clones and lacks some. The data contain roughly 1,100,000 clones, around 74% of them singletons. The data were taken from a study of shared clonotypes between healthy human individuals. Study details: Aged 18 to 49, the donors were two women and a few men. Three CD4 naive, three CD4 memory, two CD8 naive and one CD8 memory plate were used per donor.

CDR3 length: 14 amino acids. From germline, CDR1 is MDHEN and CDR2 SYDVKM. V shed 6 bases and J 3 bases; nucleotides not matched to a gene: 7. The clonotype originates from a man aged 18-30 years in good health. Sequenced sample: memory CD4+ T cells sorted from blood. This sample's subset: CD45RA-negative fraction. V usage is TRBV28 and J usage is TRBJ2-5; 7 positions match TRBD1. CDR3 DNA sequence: TGTGCCAGCAGACGAGGGGGCCAAAAAGAGACCCAGTACTTC. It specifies CASRRGGQKETQYF.